A selection of T cell receptor beta chains follows, all from one sample in a study of blood T cell repertoires in COVID-19. TCRdb's table, derived via immunoSEQ multiplex PCR, lists solely in-frame clones and lacks some. The table has some 45,000 clones, 75% to 95% seen once. The sequenced sample consisted of peripheral blood. The receptors derive from a man in his 70s with active COVID-19. The CDR3 runs from the conserved cysteine through the conserved F or W. The D gene is left open where the match is weak. Expanded clones get a size class; other rows say once, few or many, or leave the size out.

>NA|TRBV19|TRBJ2-3|NA
CASSPNDAGYRDTQYF
TGTGCCAGTAGTCCCAACGATGCAGGGTATAGAGATACGCAGTATTTT
>TRBD1|TRBV28|TRBJ1-6|NA
CASSSGGSPLHF
TGTGCCAGCAGTTCAGGGGGTTCACCCCTCCACTTT
>TRBD1|TRBV6-4|TRBJ2-1|NA
CASSDSQGAGPVGSFEQFF
TGTGCCAGCAGTGACTCCCAGGGGGCAGGCCCAGTCGGGTCTTTTGAGCAGTTCTTC
>TRBD2|TRBV3-1/TRBV3-2|TRBJ2-3|NA
CASSQDFGAGVTDTQYF
TGTGCCAGCAGCCAAGATTTTGGAGCGGGGGTCACAGATACGCAGTATTTT
>NA|TRBV2|TRBJ1-1|NA
CASSGLAAGVPRRLF
TGTGCCAGCAGTGGGCTTGCGGCCGGAGTCCCTCGGCGACTCTTT
>NA|TRBV14|TRBJ1-6|NA
CASSQDRGNSPLHF
TGTGCCAGCAGCCAAGACAGGGGAAATTCACCCCTCCACTTT
>NA|TRBV19|TRBJ1-3|NA
CASSMTASSGNTIYF
TGTGCCAGTAGTATGACAGCAAGCTCTGGAAACACCATATATTTT
>TRBD1|TRBV19|TRBJ2-7|NA
CASSPWSTRGQVSNEQYF
TGTGCCAGTAGCCCTTGGTCCACCCGGGGACAGGTCTCAAACGAGCAGTACTTC
>TRBD2|TRBV4-1|TRBJ2-2|NA
CASSQDTAGANTGELFF
TGCGCCAGCAGCCAAGATACAGCGGGGGCGAACACCGGGGAGCTGTTTTTT
>TRBD2|TRBV19|TRBJ2-1|NA
CASSIDLWDRDTSGGNNEQFF
TGTGCCAGTAGTATAGATCTTTGGGACAGGGACACTAGCGGGGGGAACAATGAGCAGTTCTTC
>TRBD1|TRBV30|TRBJ1-2|NA
CAWSGPGQGLDGYTF
TGTGCCTGGAGTGGTCCGGGACAGGGTTTAGATGGCTACACCTTC
>NA|TRBV27|TRBJ1-5|NA
CASSAQGNTGQPQHF
TGTGCCAGCAGTGCACAGGGAAATACAGGTCAGCCCCAGCATTTT
>TRBD2|TRBV19|TRBJ2-7|NA
CASRIASGGAYEQYF
TGTGCCAGTAGGATCGCTAGCGGGGGTGCCTACGAGCAGTACTTC
>NA|TRBV2|TRBJ2-5|NA
CASVFTGTETQYF
TGTGCCAGTGTTTTCACAGGGACGGAGACCCAGTACTTC
>TRBD1|TRBV29-1|TRBJ1-2|NA
CSIKSSTGTDGYTF
TGCAGCATCAAGAGCTCAACCGGGACAGATGGCTACACCTTC
>NA|TRBV6-1|TRBJ1-2|NA
CASSEQGYGYTF
TGTGCCAGCAGTGAACAGGGGTATGGCTACACCTTC
>NA|TRBV19|TRBJ1-2|NA
CASSGGARNGYTF
TGTGCCAGTAGTGGTGGGGCGCGGAATGGCTACACCTTC
>TRBD1|TRBV3-1/TRBV3-2|TRBJ2-1|once
CASSPRGQYNEQFF
TGTGCCAGCAGCCCCAGGGGGCAGTACAATGAGCAGTTCTTC
>TRBD2|TRBV7-3|TRBJ2-1|NA
CASSWTSGGNEQFF
TGTGCCAGCAGTTGGACTAGCGGGGGGAATGAGCAGTTCTTC
>NA|TRBV30|TRBJ2-1|NA
CASSTNGVRFF
TGTGCCTCGTCGACTAATGGGGTGAGGTTCTTC
>TRBD2|TRBV28|TRBJ2-1|NA
CASTLAGGSSYNEQFF
TGTGCCAGCACCCTGGCGGGGGGGAGCTCCTACAATGAGCAGTTCTTC
>TRBD1|TRBV10-3|TRBJ2-7|NA
CAISGIRDRFYEQYF
TGTGCCATCAGTGGGATCCGGGACAGATTCTACGAGCAGTACTTC
>TRBD1|TRBV7-9|TRBJ2-4|NA
CASSPGQGLNIQYF
TGTGCCAGCAGCCCGGGACAGGGACTAAACATTCAGTACTTC
>NA|TRBV29-1|TRBJ2-3|NA
CSVFGWVGLPETGKSSTDTQYF
TGCAGCGTTTTTGGTTGGGTTGGGTTACCTGAAACAGGAAAATCTAGCACAGATACGCAGTATTTT
>TRBD1|TRBV19|TRBJ1-2|NA
CASSIDRAYGYTF
TGTGCCAGTAGCATAGACAGGGCATATGGCTACACCTTC
>TRBD1|TRBV29-1|TRBJ1-2|once
CSVDRGLDGYTF
TGCAGCGTTGACAGGGGGCTGGATGGCTACACCTTC
>TRBD2|TRBV6-6|TRBJ2-2|once
CASSTAGFTGELFF
TGTGCCAGCAGTACAGCGGGGTTCACCGGGGAGCTGTTTTTT
>NA|TRBV11-1|TRBJ2-5|NA
CASSTQLETQYF
TGTGCCAGCAGCACACAGCTAGAGACCCAGTACTTC
>NA|TRBV2|TRBJ1-3|NA
CASRWGYSGNTIYF
TGTGCCAGCAGGTGGGGCTACTCTGGAAACACCATATATTTT
>TRBD1|TRBV2|TRBJ1-1|NA
CASRIEQGTDTEAFF
TGTGCCAGCAGGATAGAACAGGGGACGGACACTGAAGCTTTCTTT
>NA|TRBV9|TRBJ2-3|NA
CASSVASGSSTDTQYF
TGTGCCAGCAGCGTAGCCAGCGGATCTAGCACAGATACGCAGTATTTT
>NA|TRBV18|TRBJ2-2|NA
CASSPQSGDTGELFF
TGTGCCAGCTCACCGCAGTCCGGGGACACCGGGGAGCTGTTTTTT
>TRBD1|TRBV18|TRBJ1-2|NA
CASRDSIYGYTF
TGTGCCAGCCGGGACAGTATCTATGGCTACACCTTC
>TRBD2|TRBV3-1/TRBV3-2|TRBJ2-3|NA
CASSQLPTSGGTDTQYF
TGTGCCAGCAGCCAGCTACCGACTAGCGGGGGCACAGATACGCAGTATTTT
>NA|TRBV6-6|TRBJ2-1|NA
CASSLTYNEQFF
TGTGCCAGCAGTTTAACCTACAATGAGCAGTTCTTC
>TRBD1|TRBV7-9|TRBJ2-2|NA
CASSSAGTGNTGELFF
TGTGCCAGCAGCTCAGCCGGGACAGGGAACACCGGGGAGCTGTTTTTT
>TRBD2|TRBV27|TRBJ2-5|NA
CASSLGTSGHRETQYF
TGTGCCAGCAGCCTCGGGACTAGCGGTCATCGGGAGACCCAGTACTTC
>TRBD1|TRBV7-2|TRBJ2-3|NA
CASSPGQQDTQYF
TGTGCCAGCAGCCCGGGACAGCAGGATACGCAGTATTTT
>TRBD1|TRBV19|TRBJ1-2|NA
CASSPGTGERGYTF
TGTGCCAGTAGCCCCGGGACAGGTGAGAGGGGCTACACCTTC
>NA|TRBV27|TRBJ1-5|NA
CASSFLRDQPQHF
TGTGCCAGCAGTTTCCTCCGGGATCAGCCCCAGCATTTT
>TRBD1|TRBV19|TRBJ1-2|NA
CASTIGQGLGGYTF
TGTGCCAGTACTATCGGACAGGGACTTGGTGGCTACACCTTC
>NA|TRBV5-8|TRBJ1-5|few
CASSLAGLKNQPQHF
TGTGCCAGCAGCTTGGCGGGACTTAAAAATCAGCCCCAGCATTTT
>TRBD2|TRBV24-1|TRBJ2-2|NA
CATSDSSGGLTGELFF
TGTGCCACCAGTGATTCAAGCGGGGGACTAACCGGGGAGCTGTTTTTT
>NA|TRBV5-1|TRBJ1-1|NA
CASSPYQGTNTEAFF
TGCGCCAGCAGCCCGTACCAGGGAACGAACACTGAAGCTTTCTTT
>NA|TRBV5-1|TRBJ1-6|NA
CASSLEDGVVSPLHF
TGCGCCAGCAGCTTAGAGGACGGGGTGGTGTCACCCCTCCACTTT
>NA|TRBV7-3|TRBJ2-1|once
CASSPGRNYNEQFF
TGTGCCAGCAGCCCGGGGAGAAACTACAATGAGCAGTTCTTC
>NA|TRBV28|TRBJ2-7|NA
CASSSRGYEQYF
TGTGCCAGCAGTTCCAGGGGCTACGAGCAGTACTTC
>NA|TRBV20-1|TRBJ2-3|few
CSAGGRNTQYF
TGCAGTGCCGGAGGGCGGAATACGCAGTATTTT
>NA|TRBV3-1/TRBV3-2|TRBJ2-1|once
CASSQEGPFNSYNEQFF
TGTGCCAGCAGCCAAGAGGGCCCATTTAACTCCTACAATGAGCAGTTCTTC
>TRBD2|TRBV7-2|TRBJ2-7|few
CASSSSGGRFFEQYF
TGTGCCAGCAGCTCAAGCGGGGGGCGTTTCTTTGAGCAGTACTTC